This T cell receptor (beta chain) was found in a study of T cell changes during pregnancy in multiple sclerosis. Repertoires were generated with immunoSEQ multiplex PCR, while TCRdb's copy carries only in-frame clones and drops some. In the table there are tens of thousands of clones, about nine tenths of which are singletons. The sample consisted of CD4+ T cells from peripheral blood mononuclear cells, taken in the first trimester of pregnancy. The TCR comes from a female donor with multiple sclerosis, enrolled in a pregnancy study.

The CDR3 DNA sequence: TGTGCCAGCAGCTTAGCTTGGGGAAGACAGGGGGCCCAGATTGGCTACACCTTC. Its protein is CASSLAWGRQGAQIGYTF. J is TRBJ1-2 and V is TRBV13, with TRBD1 matching 10 bases. Trimming removed 1 base from V and 7 bases from J; junction bases left unmatched: 15. This CDR3 is built from 18 residues. Germline-derived CDR1 and CDR2 are PRHDT and FYEKMQ (reference sequence).